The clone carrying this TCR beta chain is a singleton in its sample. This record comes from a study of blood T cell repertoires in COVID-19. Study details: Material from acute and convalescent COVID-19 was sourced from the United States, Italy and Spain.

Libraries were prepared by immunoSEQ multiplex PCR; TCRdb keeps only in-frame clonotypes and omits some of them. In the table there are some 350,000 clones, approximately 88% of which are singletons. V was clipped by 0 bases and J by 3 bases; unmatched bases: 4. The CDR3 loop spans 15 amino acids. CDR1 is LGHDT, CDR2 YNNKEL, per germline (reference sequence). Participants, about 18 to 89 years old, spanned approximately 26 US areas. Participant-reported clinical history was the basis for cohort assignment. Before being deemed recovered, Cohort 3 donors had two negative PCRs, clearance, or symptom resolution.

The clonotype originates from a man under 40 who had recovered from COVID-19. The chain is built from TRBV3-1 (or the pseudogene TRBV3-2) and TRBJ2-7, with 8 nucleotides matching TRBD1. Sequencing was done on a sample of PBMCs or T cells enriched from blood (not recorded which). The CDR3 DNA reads TGTGCCAGCAGCCAAGAAGGACAGGGCCTCTACGAGCAGTACTTC. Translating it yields CASSQEGQGLYEQYF.